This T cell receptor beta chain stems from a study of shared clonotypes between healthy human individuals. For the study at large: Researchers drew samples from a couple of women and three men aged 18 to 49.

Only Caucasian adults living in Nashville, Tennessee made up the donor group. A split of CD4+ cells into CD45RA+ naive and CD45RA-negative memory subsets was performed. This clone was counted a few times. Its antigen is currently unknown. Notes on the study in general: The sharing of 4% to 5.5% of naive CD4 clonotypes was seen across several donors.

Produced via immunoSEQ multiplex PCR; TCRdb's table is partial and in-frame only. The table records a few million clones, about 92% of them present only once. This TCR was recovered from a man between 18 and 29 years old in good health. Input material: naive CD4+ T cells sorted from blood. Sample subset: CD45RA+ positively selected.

The CDR3 sequence is CASSSTVNYGYTF. Here the CDR3 DNA reads TGCGCCAGCAGTTCGACTGTGAACTATGGCTACACCTTC. The chain recombines TRBV10-1 with TRBJ1-2; D gene unclear. Germline CDR1 is WNHNN and CDR2 is SYGVQD (reference sequence). Deletions cut 5 bases from V and 2 bases from J, with 9 bases between. The CDR3 is 13 amino acids.